This TCR beta chain was observed in a study of beta chain features in type 1 diabetes. With respect to this clone: Its antigen is currently unknown.

General study findings and limits: In all four CD4+ subsets, TCRB CDR3 length was significantly, moderately reduced in type 1 diabetes. It was among patients, rather than healthy donors, that naive, central memory and Treg TCRB repertoires appeared more similar. HLA influence on TCRB rearrangement stayed unresolved here. Fewer junction insertions and more nucleotide deletions appeared in type 1 diabetes patients.

CD4+ naive, central memory, regulatory and stem cell-like memory subsets were isolated by sorting on CD45RO/CCR7/CD25/CD127/CD95/CD27. Investigators reverse transcribed all isolated RNA, so they sequenced expressed TCRB transcripts. Sequencing used immunoSEQ multiplex PCR; TCRdb keeps in-frame clones, though not all of them. The sample contains around 280,000 clones, about 15% of which appear only once. The TCR was taken from a man aged 18 to 29 with type 1 diabetes. The sequenced material came from naive CD4+ T cells from blood.

The CDR3 DNA reads as TGTGCCAGCAGTTTACGCCGAGGGGGCCTGGGGAATTCACCCCTCCACTTT. Translating it yields CASSLRRGGLGNSPLHF. The chain has TRBV27 and TRBJ1-6; 7 nucleotides agree with TRBD1. V shed 2 bases, J shed 7 bases, and the junction held 11 bases outside the gene matches. CDR1 and CDR2 from the germline V gene are MNHEY and SMNVEV (reference sequence). This CDR3 region has 17 residues.